One TCR beta chain is described in this entry. Its matching antigen is unknown. The germline CDR1 and CDR2 sequences are LNHNV and YYDKDF (reference sequence). This CDR3 is built from 16 residues. The V end lost 5 bases, the J end lost 9 bases, and 23 bases lay between the germline ends. These data originate in a study of cytomegalovirus exposure and HLA in healthy donors. The PCR contained 60 Vbeta and 13 Jbeta primers. Clones were sequenced by immunoSEQ multiplex PCR, and TCRdb holds only the in-frame ones, with some missing. The sample records some 150,000 clones, around four fifths being singletons. Study-level findings and limits: In a later analysis, specific HLA alleles were associated with over 15,000 TCR beta sequences at a 0.05 false discovery rate.

The receptor comes from a woman in her forties or fifties in good health and CMV-seronegative. The V call is TRBV15, the J call TRBJ1-5, with D uncertain. The sample was PBMCs. CDR3 nucleotide sequence: TGTGCCACCAGCCTTCTGGGAGCCTTTAATTTGCGGCCCCAGCATTTT. It specifies CATSLLGAFNLRPQHF.